Reported below is one T cell receptor (beta chain). This entry comes from a study of blood T cell repertoires in COVID-19. Study-level background: Donors in the United States, Italy and Spain gave samples during acute or convalescent COVID-19.

Clones were read by immunoSEQ multiplex PCR, and TCRdb kept only the in-frame ones, dropping some. There are under 150,000 clones in the sample; under 85% occur only once, and roughly 9.7% lies in the top ten. Source material: peripheral blood. The TCR was taken from a man aged 35-49 years with active or convalescent COVID-19.

CDR3 DNA sequence: TGCGCCAGCAGCTTGGGAGGACAGGGAATAGCAATGGTCTACACCTTC. It yields the protein CASSLGGQGIAMVYTF. V usage is TRBV5-1 and J usage is TRBJ1-2, with TRBD1 matching over 8 bases. V lost 0 bases, J lost 10 bases, and 14 bases stayed unmatched. Germline-derived CDR1 and CDR2 are SGHRS and YFSETQ. The CDR3 totals 16 residues.